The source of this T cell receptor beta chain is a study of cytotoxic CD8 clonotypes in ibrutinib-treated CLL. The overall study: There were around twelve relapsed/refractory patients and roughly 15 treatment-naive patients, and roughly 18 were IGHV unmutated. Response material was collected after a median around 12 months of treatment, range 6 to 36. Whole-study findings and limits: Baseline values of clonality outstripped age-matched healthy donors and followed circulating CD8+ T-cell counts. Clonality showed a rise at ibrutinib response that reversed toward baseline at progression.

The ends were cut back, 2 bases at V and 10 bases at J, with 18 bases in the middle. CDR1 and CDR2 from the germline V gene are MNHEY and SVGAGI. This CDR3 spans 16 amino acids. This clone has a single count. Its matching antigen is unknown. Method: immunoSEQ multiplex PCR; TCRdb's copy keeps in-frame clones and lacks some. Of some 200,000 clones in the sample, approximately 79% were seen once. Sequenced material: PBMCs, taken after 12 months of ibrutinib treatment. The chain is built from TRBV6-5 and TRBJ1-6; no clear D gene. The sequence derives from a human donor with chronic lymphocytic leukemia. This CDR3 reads CASSYRNGPSVSPLHF. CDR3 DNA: TGTGCCAGCAGTTACCGTAACGGACCCTCGGTATCACCCCTCCACTTT.